Listed below are T cell receptor beta chains from one sample, sequenced in a study of T cell responses to AZD1222 COVID-19 vaccine. Only in-frame clones appear in the TCRdb table, and some are missing; sequencing was by immunoSEQ multiplex PCR. Of about 100,000 clones in the sample, more than 75% were seen once. Specimen: peripheral blood, collected on day 0 of MenACWY control vaccination. Receptors were obtained from an adult in good health. CDR3s include the opening cysteine and the closing phenylalanine or tryptophan. D genes are given only for firm matches. Size is stated for part of the rows, as once, few or many counts, or as a class when the clone is expanded.

size,D,V,J,DNA,CDR3
.,.,TRBV6-5,TRBJ1-3,TGTGCCAGCAGACCAATCGCAGGGGTGGGCACCATATATTTT,CASRPIAGVGTIYF
.,.,TRBV28,TRBJ2-7,TGTGCCAGCAGAGGCTCCTACGAGCAGTACTTC,CASRGSYEQYF
.,.,TRBV7-2,TRBJ2-7,TGTGCCAGCAGCTTATCGGCCTGGGGGGGCACAGGCTACGAGCAGTACTTC,CASSLSAWGGTGYEQYF
.,.,TRBV2,TRBJ1-3,TGTGCCAGCAGGAGCTCTGGAAACACCATATATTTT,CASRSSGNTIYF
.,TRBD2,TRBV13,TRBJ2-7,TGTGCCAGCAGCTCCGGACTAGCGGGGGGGACCGACGAGCAGTACTTC,CASSSGLAGGTDEQYF
once,TRBD1,TRBV6-5,TRBJ1-1,TGTGCCAGCAGTTACTCATTAACAGGGGGATTTGAAGCTTTCTTT,CASSYSLTGGFEAFF
.,TRBD1,TRBV20-1,TRBJ1-2,TGCAGTGCCACCGACAGGGTGGGCTACACCTTC,CSATDRVGYTF
.,.,TRBV19,TRBJ2-2,TGTGCCAGTAGGTACCAGGGAGACGGCGGGGAGCTGTTTTTT,CASRYQGDGGELFF
.,.,TRBV19,TRBJ2-2,TGTGCCAGTACCACGATCGCAGGAGGCGGGGAGCTGTTTTTT,CASTTIAGGGELFF
.,.,TRBV19,TRBJ1-1,TGTGCCACCGCTGGACCCCGAGGGGTACCTGACACTGAAGCTTTCTTT,CATAGPRGVPDTEAFF
.,TRBD1,TRBV3-1/TRBV3-2,TRBJ2-1,TGTGCCAGCACCCCGGGACAGGGTGGGAATGAGCAGTTCTTC,CASTPGQGGNEQFF
.,.,TRBV7-8,TRBJ2-5,TGTGCCAGCAGCCCGATCAGGGTTGGTGAGACCCAGTACTTC,CASSPIRVGETQYF
.,TRBD1,TRBV2,TRBJ1-4,TGTGCCAGCAGGGGACAGGCTAATGAAAAACTGTTTTTT,CASRGQANEKLFF
.,.,TRBV6-1,TRBJ2-7,TGTGCCAGCAGTGAAGCGGGTGTGGGTTACTTCAGCTCCTACGAGCAGTACTTC,CASSEAGVGYFSSYEQYF
few,.,TRBV7-8,TRBJ1-6,TGTGCCAGCAGCTTAAGCTCGGGGAAGTGGTCACCCCTCCACTTT,CASSLSSGKWSPLHF
.,TRBD1,TRBV5-8,TRBJ1-1,TGTGCCAGCAGCGCCAACAGGGGGCGTACTGAAGCTTTCTTT,CASSANRGRTEAFF
.,.,TRBV13,TRBJ2-4,TGTGCCAGCAGCTTTGGGGTTGGCGGAGATATTAACATTCAGTACTTC,CASSFGVGGDINIQYF
.,.,TRBV7-8,TRBJ1-5,TGTGCCAGCAGCCCATCTGGCCTCGGGGGCAATCAGCCCCAGCATTTT,CASSPSGLGGNQPQHF
.,.,TRBV19,TRBJ1-6,TGTGCCAGTAGTATAGATCCGGAGGTTGATAATTCACCCCTCCACTTT,CASSIDPEVDNSPLHF
.,.,TRBV24-1,TRBJ1-5,TGTGCCACCAGTGATACTAGCAATCAGCCCCAGCATTTT,CATSDTSNQPQHF
once,.,TRBV19,TRBJ1-4,TGTGCCTGTGGGGACATTACGAAAAAACTGTTTTTT,CACGDITKKLFF
.,.,TRBV7-9,TRBJ1-6,TGTGCCAGCAGCTTTCTCGGGGCCAATTCACCCCTCCACTTT,CASSFLGANSPLHF
.,TRBD1,TRBV5-4,TRBJ2-5,TGTGCCAGCAGAAGGGACAGCCAAGAGACCCAGTACTTC,CASRRDSQETQYF
.,.,TRBV30,TRBJ1-5,TGTGCCTGGAGTGTAGACAATAGCAATCAGCCCCAGCATTTT,CAWSVDNSNQPQHF
.,.,TRBV25-1,TRBJ2-3,TGTGCCAGCAGTGTGGGGGATACGCAGTATTTT,CASSVGDTQYF
.,.,TRBV10-3,TRBJ1-5,TGTGCCATCAAGGACCCGGGCAATCAGCCCCAGCATTTT,CAIKDPGNQPQHF
.,.,TRBV6-2/TRBV6-3,TRBJ1-1,TGTGCCAGCAGTTACTCGATGCCACAGGGAGAGATAACTGAAGCTTTCTTT,CASSYSMPQGEITEAFF
.,.,TRBV5-4,TRBJ1-5,TGTGCCAGCAGTCGCGGGGGGGGCACGAGGCAGCCCCAGCATTTT,CASSRGGGTRQPQHF
.,.,TRBV4-1,TRBJ1-1,TGCGCCAGCAGCCAATTCGCCCCAGGGGTTTCTGAAGCTTTCTTT,CASSQFAPGVSEAFF
.,TRBD2,TRBV7-2,TRBJ2-1,TGTGCCAGCAGCTTAGTCTTCTGGGCGGGGGACTCCTACAATGAGCAGTTCTTC,CASSLVFWAGDSYNEQFF